This paragraph covers one T cell receptor beta chain sequence. The repertoire was sequenced with immunoSEQ multiplex PCR; TCRdb's copy has only in-frame clones and lacks some. The data contain 200,000 or so clones, approximately 83% of them singletons. This sample was taken from a study of blood T cell repertoires in COVID-19. J gave up 3 bases and V 3 bases, and 3 bases lay outside the gene matches. CDR1 is KGHDR, CDR2 SFDVKD, per germline. CDR3 length equals 15 residues. Sequenced: PBMCs or T cells enriched from blood (not recorded which). The source of this sequence is a woman aged 50 to 60 who had been exposed to COVID-19. The V call is TRBV24-1, the J call TRBJ2-3; 9 bases align to TRBD1. CDR3 amino acids: CATSDIGQGTDTQYF. The CDR3 nucleotides are TGTGCCACCAGTGATATAGGACAGGGGACAGATACGCAGTATTTT.